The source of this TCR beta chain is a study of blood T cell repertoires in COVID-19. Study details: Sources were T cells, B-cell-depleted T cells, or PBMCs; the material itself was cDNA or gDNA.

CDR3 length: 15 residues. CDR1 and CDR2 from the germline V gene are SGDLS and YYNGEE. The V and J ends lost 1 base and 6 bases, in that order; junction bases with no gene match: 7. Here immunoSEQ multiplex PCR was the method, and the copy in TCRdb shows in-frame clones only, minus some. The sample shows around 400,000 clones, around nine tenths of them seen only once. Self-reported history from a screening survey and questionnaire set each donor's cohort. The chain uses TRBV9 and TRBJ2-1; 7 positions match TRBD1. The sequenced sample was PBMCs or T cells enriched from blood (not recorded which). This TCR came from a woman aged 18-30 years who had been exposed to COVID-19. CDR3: CASSVFRGLANEQFF. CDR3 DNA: TGTGCCAGCAGCGTATTTAGGGGGCTGGCCAATGAGCAGTTCTTC.